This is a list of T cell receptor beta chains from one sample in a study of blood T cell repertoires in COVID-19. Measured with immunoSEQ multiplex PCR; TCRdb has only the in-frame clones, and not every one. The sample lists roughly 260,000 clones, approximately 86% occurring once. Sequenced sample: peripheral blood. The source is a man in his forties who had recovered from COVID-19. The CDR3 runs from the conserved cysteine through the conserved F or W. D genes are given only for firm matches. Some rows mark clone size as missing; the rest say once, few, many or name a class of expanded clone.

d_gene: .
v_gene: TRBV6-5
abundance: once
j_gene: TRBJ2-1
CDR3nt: TGTGCCAGCAGTTACTCAGTCGGGGGTTCAGCGAAGTTCTTC
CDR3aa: CASSYSVGGSAKFF

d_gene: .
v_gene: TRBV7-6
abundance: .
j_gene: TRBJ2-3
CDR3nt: TGTGCCAGCAGCCGATACGCACAAGATACGCAGTATTTT
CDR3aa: CASSRYAQDTQYF

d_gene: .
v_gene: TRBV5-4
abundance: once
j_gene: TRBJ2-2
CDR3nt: TGTGCCAGCAGCTTGGGACTCCCTAGCACCGGGGAGCTGTTTTTT
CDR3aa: CASSLGLPSTGELFF

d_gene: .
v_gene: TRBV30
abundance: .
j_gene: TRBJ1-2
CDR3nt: TGTGCCTTGGGCGGGAGGGCGGTCTATGGCTACACCTTC
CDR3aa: CALGGRAVYGYTF

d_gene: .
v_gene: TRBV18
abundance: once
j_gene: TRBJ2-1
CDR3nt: TGTGCCAGCTCACCGGGACACCCATACAATGAGCAGTTCTTC
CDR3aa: CASSPGHPYNEQFF

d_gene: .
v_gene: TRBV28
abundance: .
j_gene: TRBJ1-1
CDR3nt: TGTGCCAGCAGTTCCCCCTTCACTGAAGCTTTCTTT
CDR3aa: CASSSPFTEAFF

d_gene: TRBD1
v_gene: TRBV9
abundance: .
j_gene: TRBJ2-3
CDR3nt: TGTGCCAGCAGCCCATCGGGGGACAGGTCGTCAGATACGCAGTATTTT
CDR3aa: CASSPSGDRSSDTQYF

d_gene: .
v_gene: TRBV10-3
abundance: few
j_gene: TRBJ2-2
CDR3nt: TGTGCCACCGGCGGGACAGCGAACACCGGGGAGCTGTTTTTT
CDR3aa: CATGGTANTGELFF

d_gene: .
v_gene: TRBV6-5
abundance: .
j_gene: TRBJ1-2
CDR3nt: TGTGCCAGCAGTACCCGACAGCACTATGGCTACACCTTC
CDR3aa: CASSTRQHYGYTF

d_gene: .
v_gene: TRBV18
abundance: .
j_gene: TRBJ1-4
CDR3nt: TGTGCCACCTCGTTGGGTACGAGAGGGGAAAAACTGTTTTTT
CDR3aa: CATSLGTRGEKLFF

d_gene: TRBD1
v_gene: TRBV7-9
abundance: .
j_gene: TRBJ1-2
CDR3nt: TGTGCCAGCACCTCGGACGAGGGGGCTACTAACTATGGCTACACCTTC
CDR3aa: CASTSDEGATNYGYTF

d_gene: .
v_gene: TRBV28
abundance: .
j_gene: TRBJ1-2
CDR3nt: TGTGCCAGCAGTACGACAGTTTTATATCACGGCTACACCTTC
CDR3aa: CASSTTVLYHGYTF

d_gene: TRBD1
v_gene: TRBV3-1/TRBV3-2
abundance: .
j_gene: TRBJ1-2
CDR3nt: TGTGCCAGCAGCCTACCCCCGGGACAGGCGCTACCTAACTATGGCTACACCTTC
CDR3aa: CASSLPPGQALPNYGYTF

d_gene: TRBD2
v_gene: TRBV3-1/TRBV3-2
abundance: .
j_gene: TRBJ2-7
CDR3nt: TGTGCCAGCAGCCAACTAGCGGGAAGCTCCTACGAGCAGTACTTC
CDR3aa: CASSQLAGSSYEQYF

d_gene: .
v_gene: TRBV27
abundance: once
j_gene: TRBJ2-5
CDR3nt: TGTGCCAGCAGCAGTTGGACGGGGAAACAAGAGACCCAGTACTTC
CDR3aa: CASSSWTGKQETQYF

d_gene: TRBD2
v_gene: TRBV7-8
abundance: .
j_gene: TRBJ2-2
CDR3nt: TGTGCCAGCAGCTGGCTAGCGGGCTCGAACACCGGGGAGCTGTTTTTT
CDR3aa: CASSWLAGSNTGELFF

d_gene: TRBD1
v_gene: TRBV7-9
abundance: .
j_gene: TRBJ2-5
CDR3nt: TGTGCCAGCAGCTCATCCCGGACAGGGGGAGAGACCCAGTACTTC
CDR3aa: CASSSSRTGGETQYF

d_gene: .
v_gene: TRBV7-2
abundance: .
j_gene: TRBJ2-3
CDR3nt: TGTGCCAGCAGCTTAGTGGGCTCGCTCGCTGGCACAGATACGCAGTATTTT
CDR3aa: CASSLVGSLAGTDTQYF

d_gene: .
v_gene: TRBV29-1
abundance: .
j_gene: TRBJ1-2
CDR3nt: TGCAGCGTCGAGCCCGGGGGGGTTTACACCTTC
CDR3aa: CSVEPGGVYTF

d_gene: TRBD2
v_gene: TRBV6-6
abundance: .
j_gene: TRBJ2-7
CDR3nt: TGTGCCAGCAGTTCCCCCTTAGGAGCGGGGTACGGGGAGCAGTACTTC
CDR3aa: CASSSPLGAGYGEQYF

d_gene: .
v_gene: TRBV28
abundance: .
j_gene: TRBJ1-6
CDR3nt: TGTGCCAGCAGTTTTTATCAGGGGTTCGCCTATAATTCACCCCTCCACTTT
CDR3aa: CASSFYQGFAYNSPLHF

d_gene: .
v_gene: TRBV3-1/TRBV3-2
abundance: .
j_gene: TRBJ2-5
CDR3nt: TGTGCCAGCAGCCAAGATCTTCTACCCCAAGAGACCCAGTACTTC
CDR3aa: CASSQDLLPQETQYF

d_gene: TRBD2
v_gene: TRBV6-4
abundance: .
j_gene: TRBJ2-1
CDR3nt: TGTGCCAGCAGTGAGGTTTTAGCGGGTTCGTACAATGAGCAGTTCTTC
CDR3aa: CASSEVLAGSYNEQFF

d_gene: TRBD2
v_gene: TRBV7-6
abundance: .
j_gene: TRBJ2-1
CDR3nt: TGTGCCAGCAGCTTTCAATCTAGCGGGAGAGATGAGCAGTTCTTC
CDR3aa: CASSFQSSGRDEQFF

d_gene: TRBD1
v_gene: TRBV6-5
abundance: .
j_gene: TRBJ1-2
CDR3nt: TGTGCCGCCAGCAGGGGGACCTTTGGCTACACCTTC
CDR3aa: CAASRGTFGYTF

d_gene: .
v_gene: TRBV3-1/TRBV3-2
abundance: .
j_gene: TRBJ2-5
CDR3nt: TGTGCCAGCAGCCAAGGTCCCTCACCCAGTGAGACCCAGTACTTC
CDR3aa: CASSQGPSPSETQYF

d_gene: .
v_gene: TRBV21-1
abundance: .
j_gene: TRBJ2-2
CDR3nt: TGTGCCAGCAGCCCCCGGAGGGAGCTATGTACCGGGGAGCTGTTTTTT
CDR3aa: CASSPRRELCTGELFF

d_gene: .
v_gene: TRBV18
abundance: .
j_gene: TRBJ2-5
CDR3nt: TGTGCCAGCTCACTGGGGGCTTCCCAAGAGACCCAGTACTTC
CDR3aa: CASSLGASQETQYF

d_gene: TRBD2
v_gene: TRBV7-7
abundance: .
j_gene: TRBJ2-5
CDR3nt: TGTGCCAGCAGCTTATGGACTAGCGGGGTACAAGAGACCCAGTACTTC
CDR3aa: CASSLWTSGVQETQYF

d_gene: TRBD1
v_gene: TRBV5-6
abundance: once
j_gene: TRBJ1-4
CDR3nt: TGTGCCAGCAGCTTGGCGGGACAGGGAACTGAAAAACTGTTTTTT
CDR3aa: CASSLAGQGTEKLFF

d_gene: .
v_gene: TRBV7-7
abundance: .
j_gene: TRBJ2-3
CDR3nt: TGTGCCAGCAGCCCCGGGTTTAGCGCGGCCACAGATACGCAGTATTTT
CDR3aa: CASSPGFSAATDTQYF

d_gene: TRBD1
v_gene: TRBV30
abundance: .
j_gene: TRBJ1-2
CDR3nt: TGTGCCTGGAGCCTCGCAGGGGGCGCTTCGGTGGGTGGCTACACCTTC
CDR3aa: CAWSLAGGASVGGYTF

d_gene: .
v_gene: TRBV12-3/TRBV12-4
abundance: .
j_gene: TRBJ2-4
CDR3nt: TGTGCCAGCAGCCTAACTACGAGCAACATTCAGTACTTC
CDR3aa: CASSLTTSNIQYF

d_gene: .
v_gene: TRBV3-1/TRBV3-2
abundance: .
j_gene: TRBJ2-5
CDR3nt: TGTGCCAGCAGCAATGGGGGGTTCACAGTGGAGACCCAGTACTTC
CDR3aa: CASSNGGFTVETQYF

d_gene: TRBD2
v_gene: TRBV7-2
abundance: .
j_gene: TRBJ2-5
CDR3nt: TGTGCCAGCAGCCAGCGGGGGGGGCCTTGGATCCAGTACTTC
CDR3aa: CASSQRGGPWIQYF

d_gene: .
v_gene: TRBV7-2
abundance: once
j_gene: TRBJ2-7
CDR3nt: TGTGCCAGCAGCTCCCGCGGCCGCGTGGACGAGCAGTACTTC
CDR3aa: CASSSRGRVDEQYF